This TCR beta chain appears in the sequencing data of a study of blood T cells in healthy people across ages. Overall study context: Researchers report that template switching captured about one barcoded beta molecule per two T cells.

The study drew donors from healthy Caucasian individuals in Russia aged roughly 6 to 90. V lost 1 base and J lost 8, with 18 bases in between. Germline assignment: CDR1 LGHNA and CDR2 YSLEER. The CDR3 spans 16 residues. About this clonotype: Antigen unknown.

Primed by a sample-barcoded 5' primer and a J-beta primer mix, a second PCR proceeded for 7 to 11 cycles. TCRdb re-analysed the 5' RACE reads in MiXCR, keeping a single row per CDR3 protein. The sample lists about 580,000 distinct CDR3 sequences; about 45% were seen once. Study conclusions and caveats: Diversity estimated from one million T cells was considered an underestimate.

The chain carries TRBV4-3 and TRBJ2-1, with D perhaps being TRBD1 or TRBD2 (5 bases each). The sequence came from a man older than 75 in good health. Sequencing input: blood. The CDR3 here is CASSQGGADWAHEQFF. CDR3 nucleotides: TGCGCCAGCAGCCAAGGTGGGGCGGACTGGGCCCATGAGCAGTTCTTC.